Below, 18 T cell receptor beta chains from the same sample are listed, as sequenced in a study of T cells expressing NK-cell markers (dated by TCRdb to the early 2020s). The protocol used for the library was 5' RACE. The sequencer listed for this sample is Illumina HiSeq 2000. Each entry corresponds to one CDR3 protein sequence from reads that TCRdb reprocessed, and DNA is not given. The sample's records list 400,000 to 450,000 distinct CDR3 sequences. The top ten hold 7.3% of the sample. Source material: blood T cells: a sorted CD56 or NKG2C T cell subset, CD4+ or CD8+ T cells, or bulk PBMC T cells (not recorded which). These receptors all stem from a woman between 18 and 75 years old in good health.

The chain employs TRBV19 and TRBJ2-3; TCRdb picks TRBD2, but there is no DNA to check that call. Germline V CDR1 and CDR2: LNHDA, SQIVND (reference sequence). This CDR3 has 17 residues. The CDR3 sequence is CASSILGLASLTDTQYF.

The CDR3 sequence is CASSPGQSYYEQYF. This rearrangement joins TRBV5-4 to TRBJ2-7; TCRdb outputs TRBD1, but without DNA this stays unchecked. CDR1 and CDR2 (germline): SGHNT, YYREEE (reference sequence). CDR3 length equals 14 residues. Looking up the rest from reference TRBV5-4 and TRBJ2-7 gives the full variable domain: ETGVTQSPTHLIKTRGQQVTLRCSSQSGHNTVSWYQQALGQGPQFIFQYYREEENGRGNFPPRFSGLQFPNYSSELNVNALELDDSALYLCASSPGQSYYEQYFGPGTRLTVT.

This chain joins TRBV29-1 and TRBJ1-2. The CDR3 is 12 amino acids. Germline values: CDR1 SQVTM, CDR2 ANQGSEA. CDR3 loop: CSVVPGLNGYTF.

The J gene is TRBJ1-2, the V gene TRBV10-3; TCRdb lists TRBD1, though no DNA is available to test this call. This CDR3 contains 17 residues. From germline, CDR1 is ENHRY and CDR2 SYGVKD. This chain's CDR3 is CAIKPTPGTQVGYGYTF.

The rearrangement uses TRBV11-1 and TRBJ2-5; as DNA is missing, the TRBD1 call by TCRdb cannot be tested. CDR1 and CDR2 (germline): SGHAT, FQDESV (reference sequence). CDR3 length: 15 residues. CDR3 protein: CASSFVTGGEETQYF. The whole variable domain, remainder taken from reference TRBV11-1 and TRBJ2-5, is EAEVAQSPRYKITEKSQAVAFWCDPISGHATLYWYRQILGQGPELLVQFQDESVVDDSQLPKDRFSAERLKGVDSTLKIQPAELGDSAMYLCASSFVTGGEETQYFGPGTRLLVL.

The chain has TRBV7-2 and TRBJ2-5. CDR3 length equals 13 residues. Germline loops: CDR1 SGHTA, CDR2 FQGNSA. The CDR3 sequence is CASSNGLGETQYF.

The chain carries TRBV28 and TRBJ2-7; TCRdb's assignment of TRBD2 cannot be checked, as there is no DNA. The CDR3 totals 16 residues. Per the germline V gene, CDR1 is MDHEN and CDR2 is SYDVKM. CDR3: CASSHPLAGANYEQYF.

This rearrangement joins TRBV3-1 to TRBJ1-1; TCRdb names TRBD1, which stays unverified in the absence of DNA. The CDR3 extends over 14 amino acids. CDR1 and CDR2 from the germline V gene are LGHDT and YNNKEL (reference sequence). This chain's CDR3 is CASSPTTGSTEAFF.

V is TRBV6-5 and J is TRBJ2-3; without DNA, the TCRdb call of TRBD2 cannot be checked. CDR3 length: 15 residues. Germline loops: CDR1 MNHEY, CDR2 SVGAGI. The CDR3 reads CASSLREGLVDTQYF.

The V gene is TRBV7-6, the J gene TRBJ2-3; the D gene TCRdb calls, TRBD1, cannot be checked with no DNA. Germline V gene data show CDR1 as SGHVS and CDR2 as FNYEAQ. This CDR3 region has 12 residues. This CDR3 is CASSLTGGMQYF.

The rearrangement uses TRBV6-5 and TRBJ2-2; checking the TCRdb D call of TRBD2 is not possible without DNA. The CDR3 length is 15 residues. The germline CDR1 and CDR2 sequences are MNHEY and SVGAGI. CDR3 residues: CASSYKSGGTGELFF.

CDR3 sequence: CASSFVAGDPGRELFF. This chain links TRBV12-3 or TRBV12-4 with TRBJ2-2; the D call of TRBD2 rests on TCRdb alone, since no DNA is present to check it. The CDR3 runs to 16 residues.

The rearrangement links TRBV7-3 to TRBJ2-1; the TCRdb call, TRBD1, lacks DNA for checking. The CDR3 totals 18 residues. CDR1 SGHTA and CDR2 FQGTGA come from the germline V gene. CDR3 loop: CASSLSGTGESAYNEQFF.

The V gene is TRBV29-1, the J gene TRBJ2-5; TCRdb's D gene call, TRBD1, goes unchecked for lack of DNA. Germline-derived CDR1 and CDR2 are SQVTM and ANQGSEA. The CDR3 is made up of 12 amino acids. CDR3 protein: CSAQDGTWTQYF.

The chain links TRBV11-2 to TRBJ2-7. The CDR3 runs to 12 residues. From germline, CDR1 is SGHAT and CDR2 FQNNGV. The CDR3 protein is CASSPRSGEQYF.

The chain uses TRBV12-3 or TRBV12-4 and TRBJ1-1. The CDR3 is 14 amino acids. The CDR3 here is CASSLLGGNTEAFF.

This chain links TRBV20-1 with TRBJ2-2. CDR3 length equals 12 residues. Looked up from germline, CDR1 is DFQATT and CDR2 is SNEGSKA (reference sequence). Here the CDR3 reads CSALQNTGELFF.

The chain uses TRBV12-3 or TRBV12-4 and TRBJ1-1; TCRdb's D gene call, TRBD1, goes unchecked for lack of DNA. There are 14 residues in the CDR3. CDR3: CASSHRDRDTEAFF.